This TCR beta chain was sequenced in a study of cytomegalovirus exposure and HLA in healthy donors. Study results and caveats: V- and J-gene trimming of TCR beta was linked (in a later analysis) to a missense DCLRE1C variant. Most subjects' HLA-A and HLA-B alleles were reportedly predicted from TCR beta sequences.

CDR1 and CDR2 (germline): SEHNR, FQNEAQ (reference sequence). V shed 5 bases and J shed 0 bases, with 8 bases lying between them. CDR3 size: 15 residues. 60 Vbeta and 13 Jbeta primers were used in PCR. TCRdb's copy holds only in-frame clones and misses some; the assay was immunoSEQ multiplex PCR. The sample carries over 150,000 clones, approximately 72% recorded once. This clone was seen a few times. Its antigen is currently unknown. The receptor's source is a man aged 18 to 30 in good health and CMV-seronegative. This chain links TRBV7-9 with TRBJ1-6, with D possibly matching TRBD1 (6 bases). Sequenced: PBMCs. The CDR3 region has the DNA TGTGCCAGCAGCCTGGACAGCTCCTATAATTCACCCCTCCACTTT. It specifies CASSLDSSYNSPLHF.